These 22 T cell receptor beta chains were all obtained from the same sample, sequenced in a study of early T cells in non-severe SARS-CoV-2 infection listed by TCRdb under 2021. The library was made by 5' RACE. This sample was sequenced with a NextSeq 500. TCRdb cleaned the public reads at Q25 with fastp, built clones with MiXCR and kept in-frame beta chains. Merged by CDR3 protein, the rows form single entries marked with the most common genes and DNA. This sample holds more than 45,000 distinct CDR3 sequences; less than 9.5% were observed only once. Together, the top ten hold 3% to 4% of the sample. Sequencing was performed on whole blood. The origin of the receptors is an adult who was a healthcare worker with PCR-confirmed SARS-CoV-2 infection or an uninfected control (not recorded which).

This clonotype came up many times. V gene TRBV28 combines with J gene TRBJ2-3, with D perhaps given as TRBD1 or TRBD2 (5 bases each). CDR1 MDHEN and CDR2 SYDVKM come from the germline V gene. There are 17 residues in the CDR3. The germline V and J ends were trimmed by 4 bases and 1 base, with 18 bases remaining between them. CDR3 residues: CASSSLGDLPRTDTQYF. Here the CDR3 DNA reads TGTGCCAGCAGTTCACTGGGGGACCTCCCCCGCACAGATACGCAGTATTTT.

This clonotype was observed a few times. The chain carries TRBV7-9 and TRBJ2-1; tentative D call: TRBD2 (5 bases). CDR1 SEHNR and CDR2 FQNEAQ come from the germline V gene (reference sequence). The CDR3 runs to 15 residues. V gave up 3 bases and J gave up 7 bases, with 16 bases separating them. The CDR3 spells CASSFPGPRGNEQFF. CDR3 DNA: TGTGCCAGCAGCTTCCCGGGTCCCAGAGGGAATGAGCAGTTCTTC. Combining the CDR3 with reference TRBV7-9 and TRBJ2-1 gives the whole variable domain DTGVSQNPRHKITKRGQNVTFRCDPISEHNRLYWYRQTLGQGPEFLTYFQNEAQLEKSRLLSDRFSAERPKGSFSTLEIQRTEQGDSAMYLCASSFPGPRGNEQFFGPGTRLTVL.

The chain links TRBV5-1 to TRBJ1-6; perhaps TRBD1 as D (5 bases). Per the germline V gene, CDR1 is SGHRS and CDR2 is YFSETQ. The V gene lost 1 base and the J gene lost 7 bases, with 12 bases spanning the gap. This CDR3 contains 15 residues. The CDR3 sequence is CASSLQATENSPLHF. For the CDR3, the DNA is TGCGCCAGCAGCTTGCAAGCGACAGAGAATTCACCCCTCCACTTT.

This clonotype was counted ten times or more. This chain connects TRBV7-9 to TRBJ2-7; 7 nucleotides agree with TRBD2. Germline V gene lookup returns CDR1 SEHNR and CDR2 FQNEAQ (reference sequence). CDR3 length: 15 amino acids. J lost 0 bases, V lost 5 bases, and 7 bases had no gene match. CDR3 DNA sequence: TGTGCCAGCAGCCAGCGGGACCACGCCTCCTACGAGCAGTACTTC. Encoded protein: CASSQRDHASYEQYF.

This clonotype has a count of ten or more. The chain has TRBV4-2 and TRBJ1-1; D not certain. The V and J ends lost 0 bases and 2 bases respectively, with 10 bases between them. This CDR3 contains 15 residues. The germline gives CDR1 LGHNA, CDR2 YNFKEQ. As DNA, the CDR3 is TGTGCCAGCAGCCAAGATCGGAACAGTAACACTGAAGCTTTCTTT. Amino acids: CASSQDRNSNTEAFF.

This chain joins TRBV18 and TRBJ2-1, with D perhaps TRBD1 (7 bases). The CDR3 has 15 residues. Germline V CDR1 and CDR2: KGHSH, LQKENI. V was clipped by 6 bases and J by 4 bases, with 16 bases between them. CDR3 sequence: CASSPRGAQYNEQFF. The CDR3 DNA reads TGTGCCAGCTCCCCCAGGGGGGCACAGTACAATGAGCAGTTCTTC.

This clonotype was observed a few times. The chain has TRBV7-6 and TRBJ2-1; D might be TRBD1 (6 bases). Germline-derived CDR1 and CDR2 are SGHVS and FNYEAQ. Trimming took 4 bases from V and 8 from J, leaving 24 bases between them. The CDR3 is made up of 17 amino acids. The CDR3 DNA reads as TGTGCCAGCAGCTCTAGGCCGACGACAGGACTCGGCGATGAGCAGTTCTTC. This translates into CASSSRPTTGLGDEQFF.

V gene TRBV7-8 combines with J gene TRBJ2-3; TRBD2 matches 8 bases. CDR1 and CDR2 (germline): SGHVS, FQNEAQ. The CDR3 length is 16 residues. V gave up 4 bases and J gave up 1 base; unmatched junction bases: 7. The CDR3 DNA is TGTGCCAGCAGCTCCACTAGCGGTCACCGCACAGATACGCAGTATTTT. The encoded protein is CASSSTSGHRTDTQYF.

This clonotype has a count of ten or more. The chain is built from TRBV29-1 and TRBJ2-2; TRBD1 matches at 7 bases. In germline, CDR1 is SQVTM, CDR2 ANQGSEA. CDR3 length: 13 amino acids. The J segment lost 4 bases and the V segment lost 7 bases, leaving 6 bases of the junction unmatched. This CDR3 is CSGNRGFTGELFF. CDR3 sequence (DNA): TGCAGCGGTAACAGGGGCTTCACCGGGGAGCTGTTTTTT.

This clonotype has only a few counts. The chain's CDR3 is CASSSASGATYNEQFF. The CDR3 DNA follows: TGTGCCAGCAGTTCAGCTAGCGGGGCCACCTACAATGAGCAGTTCTTC. V and J are TRBV12-3 or TRBV12-4 and TRBJ2-1; 9 bases are a match to TRBD2. With 4 bases clipped from V and 2 bases from J, the junction kept 6 bases outside the gene matches. The CDR3 loop spans 16 amino acids.

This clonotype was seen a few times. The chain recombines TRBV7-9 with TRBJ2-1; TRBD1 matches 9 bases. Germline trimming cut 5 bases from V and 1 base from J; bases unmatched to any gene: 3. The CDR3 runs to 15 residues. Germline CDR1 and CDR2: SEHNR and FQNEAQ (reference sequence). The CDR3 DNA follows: TGTGCCAGCAGCCTACAGGGGGCTTCCTACAATGAGCAGTTCTTC. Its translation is CASSLQGASYNEQFF.

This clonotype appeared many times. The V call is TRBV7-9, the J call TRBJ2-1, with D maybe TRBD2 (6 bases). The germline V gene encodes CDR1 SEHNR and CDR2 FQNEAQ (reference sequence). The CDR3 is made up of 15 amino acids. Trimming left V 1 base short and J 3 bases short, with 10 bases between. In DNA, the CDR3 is TGTGCCAGCAGCTTAGGCAATAGCGGCTACAATGAGCAGTTCTTC. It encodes CASSLGNSGYNEQFF.

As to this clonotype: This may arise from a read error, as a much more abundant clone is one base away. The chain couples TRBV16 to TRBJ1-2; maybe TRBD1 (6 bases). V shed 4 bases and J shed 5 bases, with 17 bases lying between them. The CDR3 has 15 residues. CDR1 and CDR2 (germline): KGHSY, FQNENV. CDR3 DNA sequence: TGTGCCAGCAGCCCTCTACAGGGAGGAGGGTATGGCTACACCTTC. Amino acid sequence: CASSPLQGGGYGYTF.

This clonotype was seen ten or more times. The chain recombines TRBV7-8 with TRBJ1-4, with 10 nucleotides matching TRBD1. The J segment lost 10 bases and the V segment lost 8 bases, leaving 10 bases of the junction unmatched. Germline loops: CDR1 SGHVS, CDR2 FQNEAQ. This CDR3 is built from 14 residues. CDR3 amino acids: CASVGDRGPGKLFF. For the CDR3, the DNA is TGTGCCAGCGTCGGGGACAGGGGCCCCGGAAAACTGTTTTTT.

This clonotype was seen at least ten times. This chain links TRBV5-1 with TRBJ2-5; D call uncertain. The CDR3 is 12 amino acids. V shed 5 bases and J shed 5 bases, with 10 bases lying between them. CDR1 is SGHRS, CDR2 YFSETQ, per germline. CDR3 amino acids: CASRVQMETQYF. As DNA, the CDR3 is TGCGCCAGCAGGGTGCAGATGGAGACCCAGTACTTC. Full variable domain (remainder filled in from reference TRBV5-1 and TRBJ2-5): KAGVTQTPRYLIKTRGQQVTLSCSPISGHRSVSWYQQTPGQGLQFLFEYFSETQRNKGNFPGRFSGRQFSNSRSEMNVSTLELGDSALYLCASRVQMETQYFGPGTRLLVL.

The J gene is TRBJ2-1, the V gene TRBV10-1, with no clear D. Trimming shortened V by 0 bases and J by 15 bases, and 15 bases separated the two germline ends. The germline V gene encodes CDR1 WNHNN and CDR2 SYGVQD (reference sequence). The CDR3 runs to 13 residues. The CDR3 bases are TGCGCCAGCAGTGAGTCGATGGCCCGAGGTACGTTCTTC. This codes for CASSESMARGTFF.

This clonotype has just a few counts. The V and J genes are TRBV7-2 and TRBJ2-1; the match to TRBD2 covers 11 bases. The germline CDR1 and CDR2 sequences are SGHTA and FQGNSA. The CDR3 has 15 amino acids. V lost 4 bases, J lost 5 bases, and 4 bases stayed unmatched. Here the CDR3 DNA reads TGTGCCAGCAGCTGGACTAGCGGGTTAAACAATGAGCAGTTCTTC. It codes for CASSWTSGLNNEQFF.

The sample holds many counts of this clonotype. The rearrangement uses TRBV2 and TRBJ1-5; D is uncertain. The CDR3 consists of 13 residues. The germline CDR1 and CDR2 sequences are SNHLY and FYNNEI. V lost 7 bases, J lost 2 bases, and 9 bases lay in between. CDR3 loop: CASKEFRNQPQHF. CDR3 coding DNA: TGTGCCAGCAAGGAATTTCGCAATCAGCCCCAGCATTTT.

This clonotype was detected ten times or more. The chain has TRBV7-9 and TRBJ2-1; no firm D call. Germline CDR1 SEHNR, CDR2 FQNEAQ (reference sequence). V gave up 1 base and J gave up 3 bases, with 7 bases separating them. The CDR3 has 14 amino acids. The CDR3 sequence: CASSLGLGYNEQFF. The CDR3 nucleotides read TGTGCCAGCAGCTTAGGTCTGGGCTACAATGAGCAGTTCTTC.

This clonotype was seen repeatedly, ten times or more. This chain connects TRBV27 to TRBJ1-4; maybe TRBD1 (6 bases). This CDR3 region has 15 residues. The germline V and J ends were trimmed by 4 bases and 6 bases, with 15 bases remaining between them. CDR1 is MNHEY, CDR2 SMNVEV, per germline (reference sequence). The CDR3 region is CASSSGGARYEKLFF. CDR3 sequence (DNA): TGTGCCAGCAGTTCCGGGGGGGCTCGATATGAAAAACTGTTTTTT.

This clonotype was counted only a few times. The CDR3 reads CASSPLPTGGSDQPQHF. DNA for the CDR3: TGTGCCAGCTCACCGCTCCCGACAGGGGGCTCGGATCAGCCCCAGCATTTT. V is TRBV18 and J is TRBJ1-5; the match to TRBD1 covers 10 bases. Germline V gives CDR1 KGHSH, CDR2 LQKENI. The CDR3 consists of 17 residues. V shed 3 bases and J 5 bases; nucleotides not matched to a gene: 10.

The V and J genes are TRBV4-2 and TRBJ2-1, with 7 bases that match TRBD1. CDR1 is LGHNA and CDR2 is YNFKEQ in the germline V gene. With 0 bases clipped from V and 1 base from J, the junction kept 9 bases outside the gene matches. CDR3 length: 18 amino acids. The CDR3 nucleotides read TGTGCCAGCAGCCAAGATCGGGCAGGGGGTGGATCCTACAATGAGCAGTTCTTC. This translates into CASSQDRAGGGSYNEQFF.